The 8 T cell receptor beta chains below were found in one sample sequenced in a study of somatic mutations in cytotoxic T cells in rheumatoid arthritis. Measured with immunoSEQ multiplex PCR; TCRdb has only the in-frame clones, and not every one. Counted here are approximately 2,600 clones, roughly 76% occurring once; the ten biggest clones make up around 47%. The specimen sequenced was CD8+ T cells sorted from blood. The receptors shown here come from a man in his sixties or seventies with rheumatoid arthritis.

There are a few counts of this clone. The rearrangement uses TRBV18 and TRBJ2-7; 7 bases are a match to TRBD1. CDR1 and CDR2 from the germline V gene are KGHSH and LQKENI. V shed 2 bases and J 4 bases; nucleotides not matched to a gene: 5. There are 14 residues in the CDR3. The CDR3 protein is CASSPSGQRYEQYF. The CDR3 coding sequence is TGTGCCAGCTCACCATCGGGACAGAGGTACGAGCAGTACTTC.

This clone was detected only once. CDR3 sequence reads: CASSLTRSGGGWETQYF. CDR3 nucleotides: TGCGCCAGCAGCTTGACGCGTAGCGGGGGGGGGTGGGAGACCCAGTACTTC. The gene calls are TRBV5-1 and TRBJ2-5; TRBD2 agrees at 11 bases. Germline-derived CDR1 and CDR2 are SGHRS and YFSETQ. After removal of 1 base from V and 5 bases from J, the junction contained 10 bases not matched to a gene. CDR3 length: 17 residues.

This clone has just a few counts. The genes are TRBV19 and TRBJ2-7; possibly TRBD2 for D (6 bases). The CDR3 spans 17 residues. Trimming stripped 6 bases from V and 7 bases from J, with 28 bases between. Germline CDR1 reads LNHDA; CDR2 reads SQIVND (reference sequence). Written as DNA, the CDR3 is TGTGCCAGTAGCGCTGGGGGTAGCGGCTCCGGCAGCTTAGAGCAGTACTTC. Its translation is CASSAGGSGSGSLEQYF.

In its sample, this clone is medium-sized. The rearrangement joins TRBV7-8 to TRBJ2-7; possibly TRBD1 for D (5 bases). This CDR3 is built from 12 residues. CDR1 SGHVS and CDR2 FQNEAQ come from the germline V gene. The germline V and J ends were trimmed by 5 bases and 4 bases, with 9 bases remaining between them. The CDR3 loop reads CASSDAGYEQYF. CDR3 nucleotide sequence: TGTGCCAGCAGCGACGCAGGGTACGAGCAGTACTTC.

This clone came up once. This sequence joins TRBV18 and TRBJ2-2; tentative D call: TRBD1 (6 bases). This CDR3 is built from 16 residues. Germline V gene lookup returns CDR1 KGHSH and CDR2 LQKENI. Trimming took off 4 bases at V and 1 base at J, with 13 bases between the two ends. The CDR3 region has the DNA TGTGCCAGCTCACGGGAGACAGGAATGAACACCGGGGAGCTGTTTTTT. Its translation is CASSRETGMNTGELFF.

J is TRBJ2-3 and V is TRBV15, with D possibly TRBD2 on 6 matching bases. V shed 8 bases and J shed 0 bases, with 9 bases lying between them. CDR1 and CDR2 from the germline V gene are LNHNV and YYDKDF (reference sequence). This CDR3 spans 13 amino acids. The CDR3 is CATSSGSTDTQYF. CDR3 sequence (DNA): TGTGCCACCTCCAGCGGGAGCACAGATACGCAGTATTTT.

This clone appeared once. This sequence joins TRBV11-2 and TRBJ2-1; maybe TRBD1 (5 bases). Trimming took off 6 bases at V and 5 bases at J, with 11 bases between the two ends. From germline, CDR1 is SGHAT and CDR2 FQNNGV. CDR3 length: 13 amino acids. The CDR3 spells CASSLWGNNEQFF. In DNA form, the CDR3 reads TGTGCCAGCAGTTTATGGGGCAACAATGAGCAGTTCTTC.

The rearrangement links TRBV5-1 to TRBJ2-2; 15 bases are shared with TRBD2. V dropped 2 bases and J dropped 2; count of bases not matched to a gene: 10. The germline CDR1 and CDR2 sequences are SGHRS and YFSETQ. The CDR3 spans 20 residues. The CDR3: CASSLPSGTSGGTNTGELFF. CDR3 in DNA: TGCGCCAGCAGCTTACCCTCCGGGACTAGCGGGGGGACCAACACCGGGGAGCTGTTTTTT.